The 10 T cell receptor beta chains in this list originate from one sample, sequenced in a study of a mutant IDH1 vaccine in newly diagnosed glioma. This sample's time point: baseline, week 1 (first vaccination visit). Treatment indicated: pre-vaccination baseline after standard-of-care therapy. Using immunoSEQ multiplex PCR, the repertoire was profiled, and TCRdb retains in-frame clones only, with some absent. This table holds approximately 54,000 clones, more than 80% found once. The sequences come from PBMCs, collected from a glioma patient treated with radiotherapy, temozolomide or both. The receptors shown here come from a young man with glioma.

This clone was seen once. The J gene is TRBJ2-5, the V gene TRBV6-5, with 8 positions matching TRBD2. Germline assignment: CDR1 MNHEY and CDR2 SVGAGI. The CDR3 spans 15 residues. V gave up 5 bases and J gave up 4 bases; unmatched junction bases: 9. The CDR3 region is CASSLYGGAGETQYF. CDR3 nucleotides: TGTGCCAGCAGTCTTTACGGGGGGGCCGGAGAGACCCAGTACTTC.

The rearrangement links TRBV5-1 to TRBJ2-7; the match to TRBD1 covers 9 bases. V shed 2 bases and J 3 bases; nucleotides not matched to a gene: 6. This CDR3 spans 15 amino acids. Germline CDR1 is SGHRS and CDR2 is YFSETQ. CDR3 DNA: TGCGCCAGCAGCTTCCGGGACAGGGCGATCTACGAGCAGTACTTC. It translates to CASSFRDRAIYEQYF.

This clone was seen a handful of times. The chain couples TRBV5-1 to TRBJ1-2, with 11 bases matching TRBD1. Germline CDR1 reads SGHRS; CDR2 reads YFSETQ. This CDR3 is built from 15 residues. The trim removed 4 bases at V and 7 bases at J, leaving 9 bases unmatched. CDR3 amino acids: CASSAGTGGGFGYTF. The DNA for the CDR3 is TGCGCCAGCAGCGCCGGGACAGGGGGGGGTTTTGGCTACACCTTC.

The chain joins TRBV7-9 to TRBJ2-2; D remains ambiguous. The CDR3 runs to 13 residues. Germline lookup yields CDR1 SEHNR and CDR2 FQNEAQ (reference sequence). Deletions cut 8 bases from V and 2 bases from J, with 9 bases between. CDR3 DNA sequence: TGTGCCAGCGGCGTCCTTAACACCGGGGAGCTGTTTTTT. Protein product: CASGVLNTGELFF.

The J gene is TRBJ2-3, the V gene TRBV10-3, with D perhaps assigned TRBD1 or TRBD2 (5 bases each). This CDR3 is 14 amino acids long. Per the germline V gene, CDR1 is ENHRY and CDR2 is SYGVKD. Trimming took off 3 bases at V and 2 bases at J, with 9 bases between the two ends. DNA for the CDR3: TGTGCCATCAGTGACGGGACCACCACAGATACGCAGTATTTT. Protein product: CAISDGTTTDTQYF.

This clone was counted between two and nine times. The chain couples TRBV30 to TRBJ1-1; D gene uncertain. The ends were cut back, 3 bases at V and 8 bases at J, with 13 bases in the middle. This CDR3 contains 12 residues. Germline values: CDR1 GTSNPN, CDR2 SVGIG (reference sequence). This CDR3 reads CAWSAGWREAFF. Written as DNA, the CDR3 is TGTGCCTGGAGCGCTGGATGGAGGGAAGCTTTCTTT.

The J gene is TRBJ1-2, the V gene TRBV2; 7 nucleotides agree with TRBD1. The CDR3 sequence is 14 residues long. The junction had 9 bases not matched to a gene; V was cut back by 4 bases and J by 7 bases. Germline values: CDR1 SNHLY, CDR2 FYNNEI. The CDR3 bases are TGTGCCAGCAGTGGGGCTAACAGGGGCTCTGGCTACACCTTC. It translates to CASSGANRGSGYTF. The full variable domain, completed using reference TRBV2 and TRBJ1-2, is EPEVTQTPSHQVTQMGQEVILRCVPISNHLYFYWYRQILGQKVEFLVSFYNNEISEKSEIFDDQFSVERPDGSNFTLKIRSTKLEDSAMYFCASSGANRGSGYTFGSGTRLTVV.

The chain combines TRBV6-5 with TRBJ1-1; no firm D call. V lost 4 bases, J lost 8 bases, and 11 bases lay in between. The V gene's germline CDR1 is MNHEY and CDR2 SVGAGI. This CDR3 has 12 amino acids. The chain's CDR3 is CASSFEVGEAFF. The CDR3 DNA sequence: TGTGCCAGCAGTTTTGAGGTCGGCGAAGCTTTCTTT.

The V gene is TRBV2, the J gene TRBJ1-2, with a possible D match to TRBD1 (5 bases). The CDR3 length is 15 residues. Trimming took 2 bases from V and 7 from J, leaving 17 bases between them. The germline V gene encodes CDR1 SNHLY and CDR2 FYNNEI. CDR3 amino acids: CASSEIQASSSGYTF. The CDR3 DNA reads TGTGCCAGCAGTGAAATACAGGCCTCCTCTTCTGGCTACACCTTC.

This clone has a handful of counts. V gene TRBV28 combines with J gene TRBJ1-1, with D possibly matching TRBD1 (5 bases). Trimming stripped 4 bases from V and 6 bases from J, with 12 bases between. Looked up from germline, CDR1 is MDHEN and CDR2 is SYDVKM. This CDR3 spans 13 amino acids. The DNA of the CDR3 is TGTGCCAGCAGTTGGACAAAGTGGGCTGAAGCTTTCTTT. Its translation: CASSWTKWAEAFF.